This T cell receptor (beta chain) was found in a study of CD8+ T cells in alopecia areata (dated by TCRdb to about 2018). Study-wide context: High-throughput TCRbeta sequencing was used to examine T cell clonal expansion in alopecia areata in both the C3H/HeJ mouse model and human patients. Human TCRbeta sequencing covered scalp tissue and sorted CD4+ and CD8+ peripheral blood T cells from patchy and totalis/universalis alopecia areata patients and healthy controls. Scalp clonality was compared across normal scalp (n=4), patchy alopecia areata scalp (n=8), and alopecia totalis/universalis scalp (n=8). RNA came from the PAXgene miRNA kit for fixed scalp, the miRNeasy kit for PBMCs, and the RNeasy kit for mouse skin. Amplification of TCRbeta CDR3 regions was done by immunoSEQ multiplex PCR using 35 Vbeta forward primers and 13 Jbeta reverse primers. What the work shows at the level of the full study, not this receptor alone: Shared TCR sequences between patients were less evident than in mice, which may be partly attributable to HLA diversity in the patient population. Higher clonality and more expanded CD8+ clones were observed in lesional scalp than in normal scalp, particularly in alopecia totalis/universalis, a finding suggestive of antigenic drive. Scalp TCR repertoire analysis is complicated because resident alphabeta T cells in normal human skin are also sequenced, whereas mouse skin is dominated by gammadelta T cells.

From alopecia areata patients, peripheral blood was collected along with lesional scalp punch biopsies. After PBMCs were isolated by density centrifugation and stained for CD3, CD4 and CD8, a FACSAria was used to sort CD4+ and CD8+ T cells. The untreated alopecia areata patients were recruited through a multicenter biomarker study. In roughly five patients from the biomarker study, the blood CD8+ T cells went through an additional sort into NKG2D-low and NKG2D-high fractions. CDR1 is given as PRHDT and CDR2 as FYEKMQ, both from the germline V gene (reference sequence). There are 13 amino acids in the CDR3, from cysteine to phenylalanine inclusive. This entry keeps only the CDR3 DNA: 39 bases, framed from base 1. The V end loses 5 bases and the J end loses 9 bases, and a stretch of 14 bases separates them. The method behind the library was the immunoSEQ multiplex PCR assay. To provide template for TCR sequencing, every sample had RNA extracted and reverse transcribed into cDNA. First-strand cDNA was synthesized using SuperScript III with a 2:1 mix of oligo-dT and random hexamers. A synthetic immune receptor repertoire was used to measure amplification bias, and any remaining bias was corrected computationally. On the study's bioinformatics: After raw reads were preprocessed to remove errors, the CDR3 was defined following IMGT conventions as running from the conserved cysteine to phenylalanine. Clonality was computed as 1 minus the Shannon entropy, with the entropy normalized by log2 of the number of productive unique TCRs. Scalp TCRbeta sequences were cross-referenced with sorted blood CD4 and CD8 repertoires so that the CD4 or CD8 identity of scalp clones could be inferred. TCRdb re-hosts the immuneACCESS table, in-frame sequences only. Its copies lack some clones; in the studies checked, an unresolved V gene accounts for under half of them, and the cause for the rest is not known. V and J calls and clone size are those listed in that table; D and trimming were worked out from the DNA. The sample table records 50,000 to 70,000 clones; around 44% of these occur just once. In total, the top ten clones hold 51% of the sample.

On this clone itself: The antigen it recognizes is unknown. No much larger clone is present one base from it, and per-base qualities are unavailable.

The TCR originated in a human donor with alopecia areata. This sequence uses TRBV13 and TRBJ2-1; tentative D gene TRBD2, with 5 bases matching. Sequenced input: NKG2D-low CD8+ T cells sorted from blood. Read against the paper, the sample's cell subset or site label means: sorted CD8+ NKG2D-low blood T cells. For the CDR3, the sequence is CASSEGPTREQFF. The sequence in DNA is TGTGCCAGCAGCGAGGGCCCGACCCGTGAGCAGTTCTTC.